The 8 T cell receptor beta chains given below trace back to one sample, sequenced in a study of vaccination and CD4 T cells after COVID-19. Oncomine TCR Beta short-read sequencing was applied to DNA from cultured CD4+ T cells. TCRdb re-analysed the PCR reads in MiXCR, keeping a single row per CDR3 protein. The data contain about 23,000 distinct CDR3 sequences, under 70% of them singletons. The treatment is: approximately 11-day PBMC culture with coronavirus spike peptide pools or control peptides (ViraFEST assay). Their antigens are not known. The sequenced sample was CD4+ T cells from blood, cultured in vitro. All receptors come from a human donor who had recovered from COVID-19.

This clonotype was counted a few times. The rearrangement links TRBV28 to TRBJ1-5; D ambiguous. Trimming took off 5 bases at V and 5 bases at J, with 19 bases between the two ends. Per the germline V gene, CDR1 is MDHEN and CDR2 is SYDVKM. This CDR3 region has 16 residues. DNA for the CDR3: TGTGCCAGCAGTGCCAGAAGTTACGTACGGTATCAGCCCCAGCATTTT. Its protein is CASSARSYVRYQPQHF.

By its share, this clonotype is medium-sized. The chain recombines TRBV20-1 with TRBJ2-7; D is uncertain. This CDR3 spans 13 amino acids. The V gene's germline CDR1 is DFQATT and CDR2 SNEGSKA (reference sequence). Trimming took 0 bases from V and 3 from J, leaving 9 bases between them. CDR3 in amino acids: CSAREARLYEQYF. Written as DNA, the CDR3 is TGCAGTGCTAGAGAAGCCAGGCTCTACGAGCAGTACTTC.

This CDR3 is CASALGAGGSSTDTQYF. Here the CDR3 DNA reads TGTGCTAGTGCCCTTGGGGCGGGGGGCTCTAGCACAGATACGCAGTATTTT. V usage is TRBV12-5 and J usage is TRBJ2-3; 8 nucleotides agree with TRBD2. The CDR3 runs 17 residues. The J segment lost 0 bases and the V segment lost 7 bases, leaving 12 bases of the junction unmatched. The germline CDR1 and CDR2 sequences are LGHNT and FRNRAP. Full variable domain (missing parts from reference TRBV12-5 and TRBJ2-3): DARVTQTPRHKVTEMGQEVTMRCQPILGHNTVFWYRQTMMQGLELLAYFRNRAPLDDSGMPKDRFSAEMPDATLATLKIQPSEPRDSAVYFCASALGAGGSSTDTQYFGPGTRLTVL.

The chain combines TRBV5-3 with TRBJ1-6, with TRBD1 matching 7 bases. TRBV5-3 is recorded as an ORF, its role being uncertain. Unmatched junction bases numbered 15, after V lost 5 bases and J lost 10 bases. The length of the CDR3 is 16 residues. The CDR3 DNA sequence: TGTGCCAGAAGTCTTACCCCGGGACAGTTGTCGTCACCCCTCCACTTT. Protein: CARSLTPGQLSSPLHF.

The V call is TRBV20-1, the J call TRBJ2-1, with 8 bases fitting TRBD1. The CDR3 has 14 residues. J gave up 7 bases and V 3 bases, and 8 bases lay outside the gene matches. Germline V CDR1 and CDR2: DFQATT, SNEGSKA (reference sequence). For the CDR3, the DNA is TGCAGTGCTAGTACAGGGGGTAATGGGAATGAGCAGTTCTTC. It is translated as CSASTGGNGNEQFF.

The chain carries TRBV6-5 and TRBJ1-2, with D perhaps matching TRBD1 (6 bases). This CDR3 comprises 16 residues. Trimming removed 0 bases from V and 4 bases from J, with 15 bases in between. Germline V gene lookup returns CDR1 MNHEY and CDR2 SVGAGI. The CDR3 DNA sequence: TGTGCCAGCAGTTACTCATCCCGACAGGCCTTCTATGGCTACACCTTC. The encoded protein is CASSYSSRQAFYGYTF.

The V gene is TRBV7-6, the J gene TRBJ1-1, with no clear D. CDR1 SGHVS and CDR2 FNYEAQ come from the germline V gene. The CDR3 consists of 15 residues. The V end was cut by 1 base, the J end by 1 base, with 10 bases between. CDR3: CASSLGEAGNTEAFF. DNA for the CDR3: TGTGCCAGCAGCTTAGGGGAGGCAGGGAACACTGAAGCTTTCTTT.

V gene TRBV7-3 combines with J gene TRBJ2-5; TRBD2 matches at 9 bases. CDR1 is SGHTA, CDR2 FQGTGA, per germline. V lost 4 bases, J lost 2 bases, and 5 bases stayed unmatched. The length of the CDR3 is 15 residues. CDR3 sequence: CASSYAGGEQETQYF. The CDR3 DNA sequence: TGTGCCAGCAGCTACGCGGGGGGGGAGCAAGAGACCCAGTACTTC.